This entry features one T cell receptor beta chain sequence. At the DNA level, this CDR3 is encoded by other sequences in the same sample as well. Germline CDR1 reads SGHRS; CDR2 reads YFSETQ. The CDR3 sequence is 16 residues long. V shed 0 bases and J 2 bases; nucleotides not matched to a gene: 2. The data belong to a study of blood T cell repertoires in COVID-19. Study-level information: The United States, Italy and Spain supplied acute and convalescent COVID-19 samples.

Measured with immunoSEQ multiplex PCR; TCRdb has only the in-frame clones, and not every one. Here the sample spans some 130,000 clones, about 70% being singletons. This receptor was identified in an elderly man with acute or convalescent COVID-19. The sequenced material came from peripheral blood. This chain uses TRBV5-1 with TRBJ2-5; 12 bases are a match to TRBD2. CDR3 sequence reads: CASSLGTSGGQETQYF. The CDR3 DNA reads TGCGCCAGCAGCTTGGGAACTAGCGGGGGGCAAGAGACCCAGTACTTC.